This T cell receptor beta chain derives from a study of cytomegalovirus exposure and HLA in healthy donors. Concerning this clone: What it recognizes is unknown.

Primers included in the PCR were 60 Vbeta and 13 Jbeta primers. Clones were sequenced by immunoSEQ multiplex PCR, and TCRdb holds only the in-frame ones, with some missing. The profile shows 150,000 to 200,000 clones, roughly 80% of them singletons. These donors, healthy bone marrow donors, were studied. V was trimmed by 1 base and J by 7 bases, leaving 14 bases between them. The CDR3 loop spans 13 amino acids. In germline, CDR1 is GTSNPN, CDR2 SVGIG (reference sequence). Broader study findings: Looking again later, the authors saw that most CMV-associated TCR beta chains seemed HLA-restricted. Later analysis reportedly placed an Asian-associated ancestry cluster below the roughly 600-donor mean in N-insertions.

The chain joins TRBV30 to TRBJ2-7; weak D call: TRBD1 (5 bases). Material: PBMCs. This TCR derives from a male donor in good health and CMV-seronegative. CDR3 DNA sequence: TGTGCCTGGAGTGCAGGGCGGTCCGGGGAGCAGTACTTC. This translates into CAWSAGRSGEQYF.